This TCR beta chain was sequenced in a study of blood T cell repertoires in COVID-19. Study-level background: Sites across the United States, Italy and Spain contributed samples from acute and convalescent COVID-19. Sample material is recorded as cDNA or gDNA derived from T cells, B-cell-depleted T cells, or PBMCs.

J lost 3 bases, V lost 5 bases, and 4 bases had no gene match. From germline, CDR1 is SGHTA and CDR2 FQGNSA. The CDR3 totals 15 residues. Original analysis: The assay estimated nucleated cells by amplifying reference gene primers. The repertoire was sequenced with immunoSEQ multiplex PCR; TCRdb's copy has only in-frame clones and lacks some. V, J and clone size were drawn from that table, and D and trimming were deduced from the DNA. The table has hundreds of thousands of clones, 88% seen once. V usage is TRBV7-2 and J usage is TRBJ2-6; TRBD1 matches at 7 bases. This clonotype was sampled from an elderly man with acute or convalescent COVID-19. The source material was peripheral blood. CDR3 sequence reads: CASSVNRGGANVLTF. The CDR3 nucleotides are TGTGCCAGCAGCGTGAACAGGGGTGGGGCCAACGTCCTGACTTTC.